The 21 T cell receptor beta chains listed next were all sequenced from one sample in a study of blood T cell repertoires in COVID-19. TCRdb's table, derived via immunoSEQ multiplex PCR, lists solely in-frame clones and lacks some. The sample yields fewer than 60,000 clones, roughly 90% seen once. The sequencing input was peripheral blood. The receptor source for this set is a human donor in a cohort sampled during active COVID-19.

The chain couples TRBV5-6 to TRBJ2-7, with D perhaps TRBD1 (5 bases). This CDR3 spans 15 amino acids. The germline V and J ends were trimmed by 0 bases and 4 bases, with 14 bases remaining between them. CDR1 and CDR2 from the germline V gene are SGHDT and YYEEEE. CDR3 coding DNA: TGTGCCAGCAGCTTGGGGGTCAGGGTGGGATACGAGCAGTACTTC. Its translation: CASSLGVRVGYEQYF.

The chain has TRBV19 and TRBJ1-5; tentative D call: TRBD1 (6 bases). The CDR3 loop spans 15 amino acids. V shed 4 bases and J shed 7 bases, with 17 bases lying between them. Germline CDR1 reads LNHDA; CDR2 reads SQIVND (reference sequence). CDR3: CASSNIEGGGQPQHF. DNA for the CDR3: TGTGCCAGTAGTAATATTGAGGGGGGGGGACAGCCCCAGCATTTT.

The chain carries TRBV7-2 and TRBJ2-1; 7 nucleotides line up with TRBD1. Losses at the gene ends were 5 bases for V and 10 bases for J; bases not matched to a gene: 5. The CDR3 consists of 12 residues. Per germline, CDR1 SGHTA and CDR2 FQGNSA. The CDR3 region is CASSHRGWEQFF. The CDR3, as DNA: TGTGCCAGCAGCCACAGGGGTTGGGAGCAGTTCTTC.

The table lists this clone with a count of one. V is TRBV9 and J is TRBJ2-1, with TRBD2 matching over 10 bases. The V and J ends lost 0 bases and 3 bases, in that order; junction bases with no gene match: 6. The V gene's germline CDR1 is SGDLS and CDR2 YYNGEE. This CDR3 has 17 residues. The CDR3 reads CASSVGPAGGLYNEQFF. Here the CDR3 DNA reads TGTGCCAGCAGCGTAGGGCCAGCGGGGGGGCTCTACAATGAGCAGTTCTTC.

Worth noting for this clone: The sample has other DNA sequences that encode this CDR3 too. J is TRBJ2-7 and V is TRBV7-2; 8 nucleotides agree with TRBD2. Germline CDR1 SGHTA, CDR2 FQGNSA. V gave up 3 bases and J gave up 3 bases; unmatched junction bases: 7. The CDR3 length is 15 residues. CDR3 nucleotide sequence: TGTGCCAGCAGCTTCCTGGCGGGGGGCCTCTACGAGCAGTACTTC. Its translation is CASSFLAGGLYEQYF.

The chain uses TRBV11-2 and TRBJ2-5, with a tentative D call TRBD2 (6 bases). From germline, CDR1 is SGHAT and CDR2 FQNNGV. Trimming shortened V by 5 bases and J by 9 bases, and 19 bases separated the two germline ends. CDR3 length: 14 residues. The CDR3: CASSNLATSGAQYF. CDR3 sequence (DNA): TGTGCCAGCAGCAACCTAGCGACCTCGGGGGCCCAGTACTTC.

CDR3: CASSEAGGLPNTEAFF. The CDR3 DNA reads as TGCGCCAGCAGTGAGGCCGGGGGACTCCCGAACACTGAAGCTTTCTTT. The V gene is TRBV10-2, the J gene TRBJ1-1, with a tentative D call TRBD1 (5 bases). CDR1 is WSHSY, CDR2 SAAADI, per germline. V lost 2 bases, J lost 1 base, and 14 bases lay in between. There are 16 residues in the CDR3.

CDR3 residues: CASSSEAGTGNTEAFF. Here the CDR3 DNA reads TGTGCCAGCAGCTCCGAGGCCGGGACAGGGAACACTGAAGCTTTCTTT. The gene calls are TRBV13 and TRBJ1-1, with 8 bases aligning to TRBD1. Looked up from germline, CDR1 is PRHDT and CDR2 is FYEKMQ (reference sequence). The CDR3 is 16 residues long. Trimming at V came to 4 bases and at J to 1 base, leaving 8 bases not matched to a gene.

The chain employs TRBV6-2 or TRBV6-3 and TRBJ1-5, with 7 positions matching TRBD1. Germline V CDR1 and CDR2: MNHEY, SVGEGT. V lost 6 bases to trimming and J lost 4 bases; unmatched junction nucleotides: 9. The CDR3 length is 15 residues. The CDR3: CASSHASTGNQPQHF. The CDR3 nucleotides read TGTGCCAGCAGCCACGCTTCGACAGGGAATCAGCCCCAGCATTTT.

V is TRBV6-1 and J is TRBJ2-5; the D gene is possibly TRBD2 (6 bases). The V and J ends lost 1 base and 7 bases respectively, with 19 bases between them. The germline gives CDR1 MNHNS, CDR2 SASEGT. The CDR3 totals 16 residues. The CDR3 DNA sequence: TGTGCCAGCAGTGAAGGCCCGGAGGGGTACGAAGGGACCCAGTACTTC. It yields the protein CASSEGPEGYEGTQYF.

This clone was counted only a few times. The chain joins TRBV30 to TRBJ1-1; possibly TRBD1 for D (6 bases). The CDR3 contains 15 residues. V lost 5 bases and J 0 bases, leaving 16 bases between the germline ends. Germline V gene sequence: CDR1 GTSNPN, CDR2 SVGIG (reference sequence). CDR3 bases: TGTGCCTGGGGAAGGGGGGGATACATGAACACTGAAGCTTTCTTT. Translated: CAWGRGGYMNTEAFF. The full variable domain, its missing parts supplied by reference TRBV30 and TRBJ1-1, is SQTIHQWPATLVQPVGSPLSLECTVEGTSNPNLYWYRQAAGRGLQLLFYSVGIGQISSEVPQNLSASRPQDRQFILSSKKLLLSDSGFYLCAWGRGGYMNTEAFFGQGTRLTVV.

The chain links TRBV6-2 or TRBV6-3 to TRBJ2-1, with 16 bases lining up with TRBD2. Germline V gene data show CDR1 as MNHEY and CDR2 as SVGEGT. Losses at the gene ends were 0 bases for V and 7 bases for J; bases not matched to a gene: 9. This CDR3 has 19 amino acids. The DNA of the CDR3 is TGTGCCAGCAGTTACTCCCCGGGACTAGCGGGGGGGCGGGGGAATGAGCAGTTCTTC. As protein: CASSYSPGLAGGRGNEQFF.

This clone was seen more than once but under ten times. The rearrangement uses TRBV27 and TRBJ2-1; tentatively, D is TRBD1 (6 bases). In germline, CDR1 is MNHEY, CDR2 SMNVEV (reference sequence). Between the trimmed V and J ends, which lost 5 bases and 9 bases, there was a span of 20 bases. This CDR3 has 15 residues. The CDR3 DNA reads as TGTGCCAGCAGTCGTGAGGGGTTGGGACAAGCTGAGCAGTTCTTC. Protein product: CASSREGLGQAEQFF.

This clone was recorded once. J is TRBJ2-3 and V is TRBV7-8, with a possible D match to TRBD2 (5 bases). Per germline, CDR1 SGHVS and CDR2 FQNEAQ. The CDR3 extends over 20 amino acids. V was trimmed by 1 base and J by 1 base, leaving 24 bases between them. The CDR3 is CASSLGELRRVATGTDTQYF. In nucleotides, the CDR3 is TGTGCCAGCAGCTTAGGGGAGTTGCGAAGAGTAGCGACCGGCACAGATACGCAGTATTTT.

The DNA for the CDR3 is TGTGCCAGCTCACCAAATCCGGCAAGGGGGACGGAGACCCAGTACTTC. Its protein product is CASSPNPARGTETQYF. The rearrangement uses TRBV18 and TRBJ2-5; tentatively, D is TRBD1 (6 bases). CDR3 length: 16 residues. Between the trimmed V and J ends, which lost 2 bases and 5 bases, there was a span of 18 bases. Germline CDR1 reads KGHSH; CDR2 reads LQKENI. Combining the CDR3 with reference TRBV18 and TRBJ2-5 gives the whole variable domain NAGVMQNPRHLVRRRGQEARLRCSPMKGHSHVYWYRQLPEEGLKFMVYLQKENIIDESGMPKERFSAEFPKEGPSILRIQQVVRGDSAAYFCASSPNPARGTETQYFGPGTRLLVL.

The DNA for the CDR3 is TGCGCCAGCAGCCATGCGGACAGGGGTTCAAATGAGCAGTTCTTC. This sequence encodes CASSHADRGSNEQFF. The rearrangement links TRBV4-3 to TRBJ2-1; 9 positions match TRBD1. Germline loops: CDR1 LGHNA, CDR2 YSLEER. The CDR3 has 15 amino acids. Trimming removed 3 bases from V and 7 bases from J; junction bases left unmatched: 7.

This rearrangement joins TRBV6-6 to TRBJ2-7; D possibly corresponds to TRBD1 (6 bases). Germline CDR1 and CDR2: MNHNY and SVGAGI (reference sequence). This CDR3 comprises 15 residues. V was trimmed by 6 bases and J by 0 bases, leaving 15 bases between them. The CDR3, as DNA: TGTGCCAGCAGAGAAGACAGGTTACTCTCCTACGAGCAGTACTTC. This gives the protein CASREDRLLSYEQYF.

V gene TRBV6-1 combines with J gene TRBJ2-1, with TRBD2 matching over 8 bases. The CDR3 length is 18 residues. Germline lookup yields CDR1 MNHNS and CDR2 SASEGT. After removal of 3 bases from V and 3 bases from J, the junction contained 13 bases not matched to a gene. The CDR3 bases are TGTGCCAGCAGTGAGTCGGGCGCTAGCGGGCGTTTCTACAATGAGCAGTTCTTC. It yields the protein CASSESGASGRFYNEQFF.

The V gene is TRBV6-5, the J gene TRBJ2-1; tentative D call: TRBD1 (6 bases). V was trimmed by 8 bases and J by 5 bases, leaving 19 bases between them. The germline CDR1 and CDR2 sequences are MNHEY and SVGAGI. This CDR3 contains 15 residues. CDR3 sequence (DNA): TGTGCCAGCTGGGTGGGGCCAAACAGGGACAATGAGCAGTTCTTC. Translated, it gives CASWVGPNRDNEQFF.

The chain combines TRBV6-6 with TRBJ2-1; 11 bases map to TRBD2. This CDR3 contains 15 residues. Germline lookup yields CDR1 MNHNY and CDR2 SVGAGI (reference sequence). The junction had 3 bases not matched to a gene; V was cut back by 0 bases and J by 8 bases. Here the CDR3 reads CASSYSTSGAYEQFF. The DNA for the CDR3 is TGTGCCAGCAGTTACTCGACTAGCGGGGCCTATGAGCAGTTCTTC.

CDR3 bases: TGTGCCAGCAGCCAAGTGAGGAGCTTGTACTTC. Translation: CASSQVRSLYF. The chain couples TRBV3-1 (or the pseudogene TRBV3-2) to TRBJ2-5, with no clear D. V lost 1 base to trimming and J lost 13 bases, with 10 bases between them. The CDR3 has 11 residues. Per germline, CDR1 LGHDT and CDR2 YNNKEL (reference sequence).